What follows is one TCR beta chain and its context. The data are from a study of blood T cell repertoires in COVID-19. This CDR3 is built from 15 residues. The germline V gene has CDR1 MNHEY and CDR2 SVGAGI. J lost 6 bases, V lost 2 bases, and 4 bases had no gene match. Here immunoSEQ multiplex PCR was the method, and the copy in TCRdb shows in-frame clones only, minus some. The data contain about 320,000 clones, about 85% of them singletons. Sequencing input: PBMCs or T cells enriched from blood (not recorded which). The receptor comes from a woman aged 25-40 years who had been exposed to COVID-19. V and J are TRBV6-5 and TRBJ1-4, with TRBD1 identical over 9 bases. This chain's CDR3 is CASSYTGGADEKLFF. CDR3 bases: TGTGCCAGCAGTTACACAGGGGGCGCGGATGAAAAACTGTTTTTT.